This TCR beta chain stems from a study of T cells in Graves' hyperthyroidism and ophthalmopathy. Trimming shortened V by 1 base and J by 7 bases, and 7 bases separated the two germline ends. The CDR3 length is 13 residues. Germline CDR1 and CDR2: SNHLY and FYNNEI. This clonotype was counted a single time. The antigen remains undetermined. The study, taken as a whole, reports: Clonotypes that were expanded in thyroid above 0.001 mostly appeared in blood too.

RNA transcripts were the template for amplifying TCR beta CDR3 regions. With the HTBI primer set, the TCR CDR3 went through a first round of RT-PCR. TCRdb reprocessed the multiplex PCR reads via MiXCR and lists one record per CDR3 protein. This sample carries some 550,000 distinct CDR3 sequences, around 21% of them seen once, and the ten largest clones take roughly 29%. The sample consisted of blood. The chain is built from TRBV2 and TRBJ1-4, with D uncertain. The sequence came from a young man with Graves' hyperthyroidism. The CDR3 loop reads CASSEDGVEKLFF. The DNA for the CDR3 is TGTGCCAGCAGTGAAGATGGGGTTGAAAAACTGTTTTTT. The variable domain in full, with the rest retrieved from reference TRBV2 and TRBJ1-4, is EPEVTQTPSHQVTQMGQEVILRCVPISNHLYFYWYRQILGQKVEFLVSFYNNEISEKSEIFDDQFSVERPDGSNFTLKIRSTKLEDSAMYFCASSEDGVEKLFFGSGTQLSVL.